A single sample gave rise to the 6 T cell receptor beta chains below, sequenced in a study of graft-versus-host responses after intestinal transplantation. Libraries were prepared by immunoSEQ multiplex PCR; TCRdb keeps only in-frame clonotypes and omits some of them. The sample records some 41,000 clones, roughly 95% being singletons. No cognate antigen is known for these TCRs. Here the sequenced sample was unstimulated CD8+ T cells sorted from spleen or lymph node cells, taken before transplant. Receptor source: a human donor who was the organ donor for an intestinal transplant.

V usage is TRBV10-1 and J usage is TRBJ2-7; D not certain. Germline-derived CDR1 and CDR2 are WNHNN and SYGVQD (reference sequence). V was shortened by 6 bases and J by 1 base, with 13 bases between the two germline ends. The CDR3 covers 14 residues. The CDR3 bases are TGCGCCAGCAGGATAGCTGACCGTTCCTACGAGCAGTACTTC. Its translation: CASRIADRSYEQYF.

This sequence joins TRBV7-3 and TRBJ2-7; D possibly corresponds to TRBD2 (5 bases). V was clipped by 1 base and J by 3 bases, with 10 bases between them. Germline V CDR1 and CDR2: SGHTA, FQGTGA. The CDR3 spans 14 residues. DNA of the CDR3: TGTGCCAGCAGCTTAATCGGCGGGTTCTACGAGCAGTACTTC. Amino acid sequence: CASSLIGGFYEQYF. Filled out from reference TRBV7-3 and TRBJ2-7, the complete variable domain reads GAGVSQTPSNKVTEKGKYVELRCDPISGHTALYWYRQSLGQGPEFLIYFQGTGAADDSGLPNDRFFAVRPEGSVSTLKIQRTERGDSAVYLCASSLIGGFYEQYFGPGTRLTVT.

The CDR3 reads CASSHALLGQSAHHPNEQFF. The DNA for the CDR3 is TGTGCCAGCAGCCACGCTCTTCTCGGACAGTCCGCGCACCACCCCAATGAGCAGTTCTTC. V is TRBV4-2 and J is TRBJ2-1; a weak D match, TRBD1 (6 bases). V lost 3 bases to trimming and J lost 6 bases, with 30 bases between them. This CDR3 region has 20 residues. Germline CDR1 is LGHNA and CDR2 is YNFKEQ.

This clone was seen just once. The chain couples TRBV10-2 to TRBJ1-4; 8 nucleotides agree with TRBD1. CDR3 size: 15 residues. V was pared by 3 bases and J by 5 bases, with 5 bases of the junction left unmatched. Per germline, CDR1 WSHSY and CDR2 SAAADI. In nucleotides, the CDR3 is TGCGCCAGCAGTGACCGGACAGGGTGGAATGAAAAACTGTTTTTT. It yields the protein CASSDRTGWNEKLFF.

The V call is TRBV4-3, the J call TRBJ1-2, with TRBD1 matching 7 bases. Trimming cost V 1 base and J 4 bases; bases outside gene matches: 6. This CDR3 comprises 15 residues. CDR1 LGHNA and CDR2 YSLEER come from the germline V gene. The CDR3 nucleotides are TGCGCCAGCAGCCAAGGTGACAGGGCTGGCTATGGCTACACCTTC. Protein sequence: CASSQGDRAGYGYTF.

The V call is TRBV6-5, the J call TRBJ2-2; D is tentatively TRBD1 or TRBD2 (5 bases each). The length of the CDR3 is 10 residues. The germline V and J ends were trimmed by 9 bases and 8 bases, with 7 bases remaining between them. The V gene's germline CDR1 is MNHEY and CDR2 SVGAGI. The CDR3 DNA reads as TGTGCCAGTTGGGGGGGGGAGCTGTTTTTT. It encodes CASWGGELFF.